This is a list of T cell receptor beta chains from one sample in a study of regulatory T cells in long-lasting Graves disease. TCRdb reprocessed the multiplex PCR reads via MiXCR and lists one record per CDR3 protein. The sample records roughly 450,000 distinct CDR3 sequences, around 20% being singletons. The sequences come from peripheral blood mononuclear cells (PBMCs), collected when the disease was refractory, from a patient treated with antithyroid drugs. The receptors come from a female donor with Graves disease. CDR3s include the opening cysteine and the closing phenylalanine or tryptophan. The order of the fields is clone size, V gene, J gene, D gene, CDR3 protein, CDR3 DNA. A D gene is named only where the DNA matches it firmly. For some rows the clone size is stated as once, few or many, or as a class when expanded; others skip it.

abundance: NA
v_gene: TRBV12-3/TRBV12-4
j_gene: TRBJ2-3
d_gene: TRBD2
CDR3aa: CATSQREGKDTQYF
CDR3nt: TGTGCCACCTCCCAACGGGAGGGCAAAGATACGCAGTATTTT

abundance: many
v_gene: TRBV5-6
j_gene: TRBJ1-2
d_gene: NA
CDR3aa: CASSFRQANYGYTF
CDR3nt: TGTGCCAGCAGCTTCAGACAGGCCAACTATGGCTACACCTTC

abundance: many
v_gene: TRBV2
j_gene: TRBJ1-5
d_gene: NA
CDR3aa: CASSGRWGVIKPQHF
CDR3nt: TGTGCCAGCAGTGGGAGATGGGGGGTTATCAAACCCCAGCATTTT

abundance: NA
v_gene: TRBV9
j_gene: TRBJ1-1
d_gene: NA
CDR3aa: CASSVAAGSEAFF
CDR3nt: TGTGCCAGCAGCGTAGCTGCGGGGAGTGAAGCTTTCTTT

abundance: NA
v_gene: TRBV4-1
j_gene: TRBJ1-2
d_gene: NA
CDR3aa: CASSARQSTNYGYTF
CDR3nt: TGCGCCAGCAGCGCGCGACAGTCGACTAACTATGGCTACACCTTC

abundance: NA
v_gene: TRBV13
j_gene: TRBJ2-4
d_gene: NA
CDR3aa: CASSLFGRAVFDIQYF
CDR3nt: TGTGCCAGCAGCTTATTCGGGAGAGCAGTTTTCGACATTCAGTACTTC

abundance: many
v_gene: TRBV11-2
j_gene: TRBJ1-2
d_gene: NA
CDR3aa: CASSLGQLDNYGYTF
CDR3nt: TGTGCCAGCAGCCTAGGACAGCTCGATAACTATGGCTACACCTTC

abundance: many
v_gene: TRBV15
j_gene: TRBJ2-2
d_gene: TRBD2
CDR3aa: CATSREQAGTYTGELFF
CDR3nt: TGTGCCACCAGCAGAGAACAAGCGGGAACGTACACCGGGGAGCTGTTTTTT

abundance: NA
v_gene: TRBV4-2
j_gene: TRBJ2-5
d_gene: TRBD2
CDR3aa: CASSQEGGGSRETQYF
CDR3nt: TGTGCCAGCAGCCAGGAGGGAGGCGGGAGCAGAGAGACCCAGTACTTC

abundance: many
v_gene: TRBV27
j_gene: TRBJ1-5
d_gene: TRBD1
CDR3aa: CASSNRGNSNQPQHF
CDR3nt: TGTGCCAGCAGCAACAGGGGAAATAGCAATCAGCCCCAGCATTTT

abundance: NA
v_gene: TRBV5-8
j_gene: TRBJ2-5
d_gene: TRBD2
CDR3aa: CASSFGVAGGSQETQYF
CDR3nt: TGTGCCAGCAGCTTTGGGGTAGCGGGAGGGTCCCAAGAGACCCAGTACTTC

abundance: few
v_gene: TRBV6-1
j_gene: TRBJ1-1
d_gene: TRBD1
CDR3aa: CASSAGGEGTEAFF
CDR3nt: TGTGCCAGCAGTGCAGGGGGCGAGGGGACTGAAGCTTTCTTT

abundance: NA
v_gene: TRBV10-3
j_gene: TRBJ1-1
d_gene: TRBD1
CDR3aa: CAIRTGGPFEAFF
CDR3nt: TGTGCCATCAGGACAGGGGGGCCCTTCGAAGCTTTCTTT

abundance: NA
v_gene: TRBV7-9
j_gene: TRBJ1-6
d_gene: NA
CDR3aa: CASSLDRDLLSPLHF
CDR3nt: TGTGCCAGCAGCTTAGACCGGGACTTACTTTCACCCCTCCACTTT

abundance: NA
v_gene: TRBV24-1
j_gene: TRBJ2-2
d_gene: TRBD2
CDR3aa: CATRASGAPTGELFF
CDR3nt: TGTGCCACCAGGGCCAGCGGGGCCCCTACCGGGGAGCTGTTTTTT

abundance: many
v_gene: TRBV20-1
j_gene: TRBJ2-7
d_gene: NA
CDR3aa: CSARDLGSSYEQYF
CDR3nt: TGCAGTGCTAGGGACTTAGGCAGCTCCTACGAGCAGTACTTC

abundance: NA
v_gene: TRBV6-2/TRBV6-3
j_gene: TRBJ2-3
d_gene: NA
CDR3aa: CASSEMENYTQYF
CDR3nt: TGTGCCAGCAGTGAGATGGAAAACTATACGCAGTATTTT

abundance: many
v_gene: TRBV29-1
j_gene: TRBJ1-4
d_gene: TRBD1
CDR3aa: CSVVAGGKLFF
CDR3nt: TGCAGCGTTGTCGCAGGGGGGAAACTGTTTTTT

abundance: few
v_gene: TRBV12-3/TRBV12-4
j_gene: TRBJ2-7
d_gene: TRBD1
CDR3aa: CASRSNGQGDYEQYF
CDR3nt: TGTGCCAGCAGGTCCAATGGACAGGGGGACTACGAGCAGTACTTC

abundance: NA
v_gene: TRBV29-1
j_gene: TRBJ2-6
d_gene: NA
CDR3aa: CSVVRPGANVLTF
CDR3nt: TGCAGCGTTGTGAGGCCTGGGGCCAACGTCCTGACTTTC

abundance: NA
v_gene: TRBV16
j_gene: TRBJ1-5
d_gene: NA
CDR3aa: CASSHDYGDQPQHF
CDR3nt: TGTGCCAGCAGCCACGATTACGGGGACCAGCCCCAGCATTTT

abundance: few
v_gene: TRBV6-1
j_gene: TRBJ2-3
d_gene: NA
CDR3aa: CASSERVWPDTQYF
CDR3nt: TGTGCCAGCAGTGAAAGGGTTTGGCCAGATACGCAGTATTTT

abundance: NA
v_gene: TRBV13
j_gene: TRBJ1-1
d_gene: NA
CDR3aa: CASSYQSYGNTEAFF
CDR3nt: TGTGCCAGCAGTTATCAATCTTATGGGAACACTGAAGCTTTCTTT

abundance: many
v_gene: TRBV13
j_gene: TRBJ2-5
d_gene: NA
CDR3aa: CASSSASYQETQYF
CDR3nt: TGTGCCAGCAGCTCGGCCAGTTACCAAGAGACCCAGTACTTC

abundance: few
v_gene: TRBV10-3
j_gene: TRBJ1-6
d_gene: NA
CDR3aa: CAISDISGGSPLHF
CDR3nt: TGTGCCATCAGTGACATATCAGGTGGTTCACCCCTCCACTTT

abundance: many
v_gene: TRBV6-9
j_gene: TRBJ1-1
d_gene: NA
CDR3aa: CASSLWSGTEAFF
CDR3nt: TGTGCCAGCAGTTTGTGGTCGGGGACTGAAGCTTTCTTT

abundance: NA
v_gene: TRBV30
j_gene: TRBJ1-2
d_gene: TRBD1
CDR3aa: CAWSPTGDYGYTF
CDR3nt: TGTGCCTGGAGTCCAACAGGGGACTATGGCTACACCTTC

abundance: NA
v_gene: TRBV4-1
j_gene: TRBJ1-2
d_gene: NA
CDR3aa: CASSQVGAKRIDGYTF
CDR3nt: TGCGCCAGCAGCCAAGTTGGGGCCAAGCGAATAGATGGCTACACCTTC

abundance: NA
v_gene: TRBV6-2/TRBV6-3
j_gene: TRBJ2-6
d_gene: NA
CDR3aa: CASRRRQAPGANVLTF
CDR3nt: TGTGCCAGCAGGCGAAGACAGGCCCCTGGGGCCAACGTCCTGACTTTC

abundance: NA
v_gene: TRBV19
j_gene: TRBJ2-7
d_gene: TRBD1
CDR3aa: CASSGYRDRPSSYEQYF
CDR3nt: TGTGCCAGTAGTGGATACCGGGACAGGCCGTCCTCCTACGAGCAGTACTTC

abundance: few
v_gene: TRBV10-3
j_gene: TRBJ2-2
d_gene: NA
CDR3aa: CAISESRPGGTGELFF
CDR3nt: TGTGCCATCAGTGAGTCGAGGCCCGGGGGCACCGGGGAGCTGTTTTTT

abundance: few
v_gene: TRBV20-1
j_gene: TRBJ1-2
d_gene: NA
CDR3aa: CSARGNIGYTF
CDR3nt: TGCAGTGCTAGGGGTAATATTGGCTACACCTTC

abundance: few
v_gene: TRBV19
j_gene: TRBJ1-3
d_gene: NA
CDR3aa: CASSIDGTQGNTIYF
CDR3nt: TGTGCCAGTAGTATAGACGGGACACAGGGAAACACCATATATTTT

abundance: NA
v_gene: TRBV30
j_gene: TRBJ2-7
d_gene: NA
CDR3aa: CAWSQQGGYEQYF
CDR3nt: TGTGCCTGGTCCCAACAAGGGGGCTACGAGCAGTACTTC

abundance: many
v_gene: TRBV30
j_gene: TRBJ1-2
d_gene: NA
CDR3aa: CAWLKPIPHYGYTF
CDR3nt: TGTGCCTGGCTTAAACCCATCCCCCATTATGGCTACACCTTC

abundance: many
v_gene: TRBV15
j_gene: TRBJ1-2
d_gene: NA
CDR3aa: CATSRGGITNYGYTF
CDR3nt: TGTGCCACCAGCAGAGGCGGCATCACTAACTATGGCTACACCTTC

abundance: many
v_gene: TRBV3-1
j_gene: TRBJ2-7
d_gene: NA
CDR3aa: CASSDRLGSYEQYF
CDR3nt: TGTGCCAGCAGCGACCGACTAGGGTCCTACGAGCAGTACTTC

abundance: many
v_gene: TRBV11-2
j_gene: TRBJ2-5
d_gene: NA
CDR3aa: CASSSGLGEEETQYF
CDR3nt: TGTGCCAGCAGCTCCGGTCTCGGGGAAGAGGAGACCCAGTACTTC

abundance: many
v_gene: TRBV28
j_gene: TRBJ1-2
d_gene: NA
CDR3aa: CASSLWPGFYGYTF
CDR3nt: TGTGCCAGCAGTTTATGGCCCGGCTTCTATGGCTACACCTTC

abundance: few
v_gene: TRBV9
j_gene: TRBJ2-2
d_gene: TRBD2
CDR3aa: CASSVVFGGRGTGELFF
CDR3nt: TGTGCCAGCAGCGTAGTGTTTGGCGGGAGAGGTACCGGGGAGCTGTTTTTT

abundance: many
v_gene: TRBV12-3/TRBV12-4
j_gene: TRBJ2-7
d_gene: NA
CDR3aa: CASSLGYTSYEQYF
CDR3nt: TGTGCCAGCAGTTTAGGTTATACTTCCTACGAGCAGTACTTC

abundance: many
v_gene: TRBV11-2
j_gene: TRBJ2-3
d_gene: NA
CDR3aa: CASSLDGTTDTQYF
CDR3nt: TGTGCCAGCAGCTTAGATGGTACCACAGATACGCAGTATTTT

abundance: NA
v_gene: TRBV7-9
j_gene: TRBJ2-3
d_gene: NA
CDR3aa: CASSLGVTDTQYF
CDR3nt: TGTGCCAGCAGCCTCGGCGTCACAGATACGCAGTATTTT

abundance: many
v_gene: TRBV7-3
j_gene: TRBJ1-1
d_gene: NA
CDR3aa: CASSLSSGVDTEAFF
CDR3nt: TGTGCCAGCAGCTTAAGTTCGGGGGTTGACACTGAAGCTTTCTTT

abundance: NA
v_gene: TRBV30
j_gene: TRBJ2-7
d_gene: NA
CDR3aa: CAWSVGAYEQYF
CDR3nt: TGTGCCTGGAGTGTAGGTGCTTACGAGCAGTACTTC

abundance: many
v_gene: TRBV5-5
j_gene: TRBJ1-1
d_gene: NA
CDR3aa: CASSLLLRNTEAFF
CDR3nt: TGTGCCAGCAGCTTGCTGTTAAGGAACACTGAAGCTTTCTTT

abundance: NA
v_gene: TRBV11-2
j_gene: TRBJ1-1
d_gene: NA
CDR3aa: CASSRTARETEAFF
CDR3nt: TGTGCCAGCAGCCGGACAGCTCGGGAAACTGAAGCTTTCTTT

abundance: many
v_gene: TRBV12-3/TRBV12-4
j_gene: TRBJ2-7
d_gene: NA
CDR3aa: CASSLTRGSYEQYF
CDR3nt: TGTGCCAGCAGTTTGACTAGGGGGTCCTACGAGCAGTACTTC

abundance: many
v_gene: TRBV6-1
j_gene: TRBJ2-7
d_gene: NA
CDR3aa: CASSGGRLAYEQYF
CDR3nt: TGTGCCAGCAGTGGAGGCAGGTTAGCCTACGAGCAGTACTTC

abundance: few
v_gene: TRBV19
j_gene: TRBJ1-3
d_gene: NA
CDR3aa: CAGRHRSGNTIYF
CDR3nt: TGTGCCGGAAGACACCGCTCTGGAAACACCATATATTTT

abundance: NA
v_gene: TRBV5-1
j_gene: TRBJ1-1
d_gene: TRBD1
CDR3aa: CASSSRTGLVNTEAFF
CDR3nt: TGCGCCAGCAGCTCCCGGACAGGGCTTGTGAACACTGAAGCTTTCTTT

abundance: NA
v_gene: TRBV4-3
j_gene: TRBJ1-4
d_gene: NA
CDR3aa: CASSQDGGSSEKLFF
CDR3nt: TGCGCCAGCAGCCAAGATGGGGGATCGAGTGAAAAACTGTTTTTT

abundance: NA
v_gene: TRBV5-4
j_gene: TRBJ2-5
d_gene: NA
CDR3aa: CASSHPTRAGGETQYF
CDR3nt: TGTGCCAGCAGCCACCCCACTAGAGCCGGGGGAGAGACCCAGTACTTC

abundance: NA
v_gene: TRBV19
j_gene: TRBJ2-1
d_gene: NA
CDR3aa: CASTLGVDTYNEQFF
CDR3nt: TGTGCCAGTACCCTGGGGGTAGACACCTACAATGAGCAGTTCTTC

abundance: many
v_gene: TRBV12-3/TRBV12-4
j_gene: TRBJ1-3
d_gene: TRBD1
CDR3aa: CASSQYGTGVGNTIYF
CDR3nt: TGTGCCAGCAGTCAGTACGGGACAGGGGTAGGAAACACCATATATTTT

abundance: few
v_gene: TRBV7-2
j_gene: TRBJ2-6
d_gene: TRBD2
CDR3aa: CASNPGTSGANVLTF
CDR3nt: TGTGCCAGCAACCCCGGGACTAGCGGGGCCAACGTCCTGACTTTC

abundance: few
v_gene: TRBV4-1
j_gene: TRBJ1-1
d_gene: NA
CDR3aa: CASSQVLGATEAFF
CDR3nt: TGCGCCAGCAGCCAAGTACTGGGGGCCACTGAAGCTTTCTTT